These 2 T cell receptor beta chains were all obtained from the same sample, sequenced in a study of T cell responses to AZD1222 COVID-19 vaccine. Profiling relied on immunoSEQ multiplex PCR, and the TCRdb table lists in-frame clones only, not all of them. The data hold approximately 110,000 clones, with around nine tenths observed a single time. The source was peripheral blood, collected 28 days after the second AZD1222 dose. The receptor set was obtained from an adult who received the AZD1222 COVID-19 vaccine.

Of note for this clone: The junction departs from the called germline gene at one end, perhaps through a read error. The chain recombines TRBV28 with TRBJ2-1; 9 nucleotides align to TRBD2. Germline CDR1 is MDHEN and CDR2 is SYDVKM. This CDR3 comprises 12 residues. CDR3 in amino acids: CASRPGTSRLLF. In nucleotides, the CDR3 is TGTGCCAGCAGACCTGGGACTAGCCGTCTCCTCTTC.

The chain links TRBV9 to TRBJ2-2; 7 bases line up with TRBD2. The CDR3 loop spans 15 amino acids. Germline CDR1 SGDLS, CDR2 YYNGEE. After removal of 6 bases from V and 0 bases from J, the junction contained 5 bases not matched to a gene. CDR3 protein: CASTGGGSNTGELFF. Written as DNA, the CDR3 is TGTGCCAGCACCGGCGGGGGTTCGAACACCGGGGAGCTGTTTTTT. Filled out from reference TRBV9 and TRBJ2-2, the complete variable domain reads DSGVTQTPKHLITATGQRVTLRCSPRSGDLSVYWYQQSLDQGLQFLIQYYNGEERAKGNILERFSAQQFPDLHSELNLSSLELGDSALYFCASTGGGSNTGELFFGEGSRLTVL.